A selection of T cell receptor beta chains follows, all from one sample in a study of shared clonotypes between healthy human individuals. Assay: immunoSEQ multiplex PCR; the TCRdb copy retains only in-frame clones and omits some. The sample includes about 520,000 clones, approximately 95% of them seen just once. Specimen: naive CD4+ T cells sorted from blood. The receptors were sampled from a woman in her twenties or thirties in good health. Each CDR3 is given with its conserved first and last residue. Fields, in order: V gene, clone size, J gene, D gene, CDR3 protein, CDR3 DNA. The D gene is left open where the match is weak. Some rows have no size entry. The others give once, few or many, or a class for an expanded clone.

>TRBV5-1|once|TRBJ2-3|TRBD2
CASRIVGTTPNFRTVTDTQYF
TGCGCCAGCAGAATTGTGGGGACTACCCCCAATTTCCGGACGGTCACAGATACGCAGTATTTT
>TRBV19|.|TRBJ1-1|TRBD1
CASSTRTGNTEAFF
TGTGCCAGTAGTACCCGGACAGGGAACACTGAAGCTTTCTTT
>TRBV6-1|.|TRBJ2-5|.
CASSAVGVEGTQYF
TGTGCCAGCAGTGCTGTAGGCGTTGAAGGGACCCAGTACTTC
>TRBV28|.|TRBJ2-7|TRBD1
CASIPRTGTGVYEQYF
TGTGCCAGCATCCCTAGAACCGGGACAGGGGTGTACGAGCAGTACTTC
>TRBV5-1|.|TRBJ1-4|.
CASSLGLADGEKLFF
TGCGCCAGCAGCTTGGGACTCGCAGACGGGGAAAAGCTGTTTTTT
>TRBV6-5|.|TRBJ2-2|TRBD1
CASTPGQGTTGELFF
TGTGCCAGCACTCCGGGACAGGGTACAACCGGGGAGCTGTTTTTT
>TRBV28|.|TRBJ2-7|TRBD1
CASSVPGQGYEQYF
TGTGCCAGCAGCGTACCGGGACAGGGGTACGAGCAGTACTTC
>TRBV6-1|once|TRBJ1-2|TRBD1
CANSKGQEGYGYTF
TGTGCCAACTCGAAGGGACAGGAGGGCTATGGCTACACCTTC
>TRBV2|.|TRBJ2-2|TRBD1
CASGFQGVANTGELFF
TGTGCCAGCGGATTTCAGGGGGTGGCGAACACCGGGGAGCTGTTTTTT
>TRBV19|.|TRBJ2-7|TRBD2
CASSMAGTSDYEQYF
TGTGCCAGTAGTATGGCCGGGACTAGCGACTACGAGCAGTACTTC
>TRBV7-9|.|TRBJ2-2|.
CASSLKLRGAGDTGELFF
TGTGCCAGCAGCTTAAAGCTTCGGGGGGCCGGAGACACCGGGGAGCTGTTTTTT
>TRBV4-1|.|TRBJ1-2|.
CASSQGVSLGGNYGYTF
TGCGCCAGCAGCCAAGGGGTTTCTTTAGGGGGGAACTATGGCTACACCTTC
>TRBV19|.|TRBJ2-7|TRBD2
CASNSGSGNEQYF
TGTGCCAGCAATAGCGGGAGTGGGAACGAGCAGTACTTC
>TRBV6-5|once|TRBJ1-2|.
CASSRDPLGGYTF
TGTGCCAGCAGCCGGGACCCTCTGGGTGGCTACACCTTC
>TRBV27|.|TRBJ2-1|.
CASSPTALNEQFF
TGTGCCAGCAGTCCGACAGCTCTGAATGAGCAGTTCTTC
>TRBV7-7|.|TRBJ2-5|TRBD2
CASSLVRSASGTGAQETQYF
TGTGCCAGCAGCTTAGTGCGTTCGGCTAGCGGGACGGGGGCACAAGAGACCCAGTACTTC
>TRBV15|.|TRBJ1-1|.
CATSRGGSGNTEAFF
TGTGCCACCAGCCGGGGGGGCAGCGGGAACACTGAAGCTTTCTTT
>TRBV28|.|TRBJ2-3|TRBD2
CASTLLTSGSTTDTQYF
TGTGCCAGCACCCTCCTGACTAGCGGGAGTACGACAGATACGCAGTATTTT
>TRBV6-5|.|TRBJ2-1|TRBD2
CASRRLAESYNEQFF
TGTGCCAGCAGACGACTAGCGGAGAGCTACAATGAGCAGTTCTTC
>TRBV6-1|.|TRBJ2-7|TRBD1
CASIGHRGSYEQYF
TGTGCCAGCATAGGTCACAGGGGTTCCTACGAGCAGTACTTC
>TRBV5-8|.|TRBJ2-7|.
CASSTQGYEQYF
TGTGCCAGCAGTACACAGGGATACGAGCAGTACTTC
>TRBV28|.|TRBJ2-2|TRBD2
CASREAGANGELFF
TGTGCCAGCAGGGAAGCGGGAGCAAACGGGGAGCTGTTTTTT
>TRBV6-5|.|TRBJ2-1|TRBD2
CASRTSGSPNEQFF
TGTGCCAGCAGGACTAGCGGGAGTCCAAATGAGCAGTTCTTC
>TRBV6-1|.|TRBJ1-5|.
CASSEAGRYQPQHF
TGTGCCAGCAGTGAAGCAGGGCGCTATCAGCCCCAGCATTTT
>TRBV5-4|.|TRBJ2-7|.
CASSLTESYEQYF
TGTGCCAGCAGCTTGACAGAGTCCTACGAGCAGTACTTC
>TRBV28|.|TRBJ2-7|.
CASIPSYNGEQYF
TGTGCCAGCATCCCTTCCTACAACGGCGAGCAGTACTTC